One and the same sample provided the 30 T cell receptor beta chains below, sequenced in a study of prognosis after radiotherapy for stage I lung cancer (dated by TCRdb to 2020 to 2023). TCRdb shows the sequencer as Illumina HiSeq 3000. Two rounds of multiplex PCR were used to amplify the TCR beta CDR3 region from genomic DNA. In the first PCR round, primers specific to each TRBV and TRBJ gene were used, and the primer sequences were filed in Chinese patent CN105087789A. In TCRdb, the public reads were trimmed at Q25 with fastp and aligned with MiXCR, with productive beta chains retained. Rows with one shared CDR3 protein collapse into an entry with the most common genes and DNA. A total of about 28,000 distinct CDR3 sequences appear in this sample, around 45% of them only once. Under 15% of the sample goes to the ten largest clones. Sequences were derived from PBMCs, sampled before or after stereotactic body radiation therapy (not recorded which). The receptors were sampled from a donor at least 50 years old with non-small cell lung cancer.

This clonotype was recorded at least ten times. This chain joins TRBV4-1 and TRBJ1-2; maybe TRBD1 (6 bases). This CDR3 contains 14 residues. Germline lookup yields CDR1 MGHRA and CDR2 YSYEKL. The germline V and J ends were trimmed by 0 bases and 8 bases, with 13 bases remaining between them. CDR3 nucleotides: TGCGCCAGCAGCCAAGATGGACAGTCTATCGGCTACACCTTC. Translating gives CASSQDGQSIGYTF.

Concerning this clonotype itself: A read error may account for a junction end that differs from germline. The V gene is TRBV2, the J gene TRBJ2-2; D may correspond to TRBD1 or TRBD2 (6 bases each). The germline gives CDR1 SNHLY, CDR2 FYNNEI. The CDR3 extends over 14 amino acids. The CDR3: CASKGGRGFGELFF. In DNA form, the CDR3 reads TGTGCAAGCAAGGGGGGCCGAGGGTTCGGGGAGCTGTTTTTT.

The chain recombines TRBV6-1 with TRBJ2-2; D is possibly TRBD2 (6 bases). From germline, CDR1 is MNHNS and CDR2 SASEGT. Trimming removed 6 bases at V and 3 bases at J, with 11 bases between. The length of the CDR3 is 14 residues. CDR3 bases: TGTGCCAGCAGGGAGCGGGCTGACACCGGGGAGCTGTTTTTT. It is translated as CASRERADTGELFF.

This clonotype was seen repeatedly, ten times or more. J is TRBJ1-1 and V is TRBV14, with D uncertain. The CDR3 spans 13 residues. Germline V gene sequence: CDR1 SGHDN, CDR2 FVKESK. Between the trimmed V and J ends, which lost 0 bases and 0 bases, there was a span of 2 bases. This CDR3 is CASSQDLNTEAFF. The CDR3 nucleotides are TGTGCCAGCAGCCAAGACCTGAACACTGAAGCTTTCTTT.

This clonotype appeared once. The chain's CDR3 is CSAIRPGLATFEQYF. The CDR3 nucleotides are TGCAGTGCTATACGACCGGGACTAGCTACTTTCGAGCAGTACTTC. This chain uses TRBV20-1 with TRBJ2-7, with TRBD2 matching over 9 bases. Losses at the gene ends were 4 bases for V and 6 bases for J; bases not matched to a gene: 13. CDR1 DFQATT and CDR2 SNEGSKA come from the germline V gene (reference sequence). The CDR3 runs to 15 residues.

This sequence joins TRBV19 and TRBJ2-1; the D gene is possibly TRBD1 (6 bases). The ends were cut back, 6 bases at V and 4 bases at J, with 19 bases in the middle. The CDR3 loop spans 16 amino acids. Germline CDR1 LNHDA, CDR2 SQIVND (reference sequence). CDR3 nucleotides: TGTGCCAGTAGGGTTTACACCGGGACAAAGTACAATGAGCAGTTCTTC. Amino acids: CASRVYTGTKYNEQFF.

In this sample, this clonotype turned up many times. The chain carries TRBV7-9 and TRBJ2-1; D is possibly TRBD2 (5 bases). Germline V gives CDR1 SEHNR, CDR2 FQNEAQ (reference sequence). Trimming left V 0 bases short and J 7 bases short, with 10 bases between. The CDR3 spans 14 residues. The CDR3 DNA sequence: TGTGCCAGCAGCTTAGCGGGAGTATCAAATGAGCAGTTCTTC. It codes for CASSLAGVSNEQFF.

V is TRBV5-1 and J is TRBJ2-2; D is undetermined. Trimming stripped 2 bases from V and 1 base from J, with 3 bases between. The CDR3 has 13 residues. The germline V gene has CDR1 SGHRS and CDR2 YFSETQ. DNA for the CDR3: TGCGCCAGCAGCTTAGGGAACACCGGGGAGCTGTTTTTT. Its translation: CASSLGNTGELFF.

This clonotype occurred many times. The rearrangement uses TRBV2 and TRBJ2-1; unclear D gene. Trimming shortened V by 6 bases and J by 8 bases, and 14 bases separated the two germline ends. In germline, CDR1 is SNHLY, CDR2 FYNNEI. CDR3 length: 13 amino acids. CDR3 coding DNA: TGTGCCAGCAGCCTCCTAGGTCTCTATGAGCAGTTCTTC. Translated: CASSLLGLYEQFF.

The V gene is TRBV12-3 or TRBV12-4, the J gene TRBJ2-1, with 9 bases aligning to TRBD1. With V trimmed by 4 bases and J by 9 bases, 19 bases remained unmatched. The CDR3 covers 18 residues. Here the CDR3 DNA reads TGTGCCAGCAGTTCCTTTTGGGGTGGGACAGGGAATGAGGGTGAGCAGTTCTTC. Protein: CASSSFWGGTGNEGEQFF.

This clonotype is medium-sized. CDR3 nucleotide sequence: TGTGCCAGCTCTCCGACGGTAGGGTCGAACACTGAAGCTTTCTTT. Residues: CASSPTVGSNTEAFF. This chain joins TRBV6-4 and TRBJ1-1; D gene uncertain. V was cut by 8 bases and J by 1 base, with 17 bases left in between. The CDR3 sequence is 15 residues long. Germline V gene data show CDR1 as MRHNA and CDR2 as SNTAGT.

The V call is TRBV27, the J call TRBJ1-6, with 7 nucleotides matching TRBD1. Looked up from germline, CDR1 is MNHEY and CDR2 is SMNVEV (reference sequence). The CDR3 length is 14 residues. With 7 bases clipped from V and 10 bases from J, the junction kept 10 bases outside the gene matches. CDR3 nucleotide sequence: TGTGCCAGCAAGACCCCGACAGGGCGGTCACCCCTCCACTTT. Its protein is CASKTPTGRSPLHF.

This clonotype is termed medium-sized. The chain couples TRBV19 to TRBJ2-7; D is undetermined. The germline CDR1 and CDR2 sequences are LNHDA and SQIVND (reference sequence). Trimming took off 3 bases at V and 2 bases at J, with 20 bases between the two ends. The CDR3 runs 17 residues. The CDR3 sequence is CASSMSLRFRQTYEQYF. DNA of the CDR3: TGTGCCAGTAGTATGAGTCTGAGGTTTCGTCAAACCTACGAGCAGTACTTC.

This clonotype was seen repeatedly, ten times or more. V and J are TRBV27 and TRBJ2-1; 8 bases fit TRBD1. This CDR3 region has 16 residues. The J segment lost 5 bases and the V segment lost 3 bases, leaving 9 bases of the junction unmatched. Germline CDR1 is MNHEY and CDR2 is SMNVEV (reference sequence). CDR3 DNA: TGTGCCAGCAGTTTCAGGGGGCGAGGTGTTCACAATGAGCAGTTCTTC. Translating gives CASSFRGRGVHNEQFF.

Details on this clonotype: The likely explanation is a read error, given a far larger clone one base away. The CDR3 loop reads CASSPTYGLAGGNEQYF. The CDR3 DNA is TGTGCCAGCAGTCCTACCTACGGACTAGCGGGAGGTAATGAGCAGTACTTC. The genes are TRBV6-1 and TRBJ2-7, with TRBD2 matching 14 bases. This CDR3 has 17 amino acids. Germline CDR1 and CDR2: MNHNS and SASEGT. Trimming at V came to 5 bases and at J to 7 bases, leaving 13 bases not matched to a gene.

On this clonotype: The junction departs from germline at one end; a sequencing error may be responsible. This chain joins TRBV28 and TRBJ2-3, with TRBD2 identical over 7 bases. Germline CDR1 is MDHEN and CDR2 is SYDVKM. The CDR3 is 18 amino acids. CDR3 sequence: CANSLHPAGTQSFDTQYF. The CDR3 DNA follows: TGTGCCAACAGTTTACACCCAGCGGGAACACAAAGTTTTGATACGCAGTATTTT. Variable domain in full (rest from reference TRBV28 and TRBJ2-3): DVKVTQSSRYLVKRTGEKVFLECVQDMDHENMFWYRQDPGLGLRLIYFSYDVKMKEKGDIPEGYSVSREKKERFSLILESASTNQTSMYLCANSLHPAGTQSFDTQYFGPGTRLTVL.

In its sample, this clonotype was seen many times. J is TRBJ2-5 and V is TRBV5-5, with D possibly matching TRBD2 (6 bases). Germline V gene data show CDR1 as SGHKS and CDR2 as YYEKEE (reference sequence). CDR3 size: 15 residues. Trimming removed 0 bases from V and 6 bases from J, with 15 bases in between. The CDR3, as DNA: TGTGCCAGCAGCTTGGCCTTGGGGGGTAGGAAGACCCAGTACTTC. Residues: CASSLALGGRKTQYF.

This clonotype has only a few counts. This chain links TRBV6-2 or TRBV6-3 with TRBJ1-6; D possibly corresponds to TRBD1 (6 bases). CDR3 size: 13 residues. CDR1 and CDR2 from the germline V gene are MNHEY and SVGEGT. V dropped 6 bases and J dropped 14 bases, with 17 bases sitting between them. The CDR3 here is CASRRTRGPTLHF. The CDR3 coding sequence is TGTGCCAGCAGGCGTACACGGGGGCCAACCCTCCACTTT.

This clonotype is judged medium-sized. The chain combines TRBV20-1 with TRBJ1-2; maybe TRBD1 (6 bases). V dropped 5 bases and J dropped 14 bases, with 21 bases sitting between them. Germline V gene sequence: CDR1 DFQATT, CDR2 SNEGSKA (reference sequence). CDR3 length: 12 amino acids. This CDR3 reads CSASTGSHGGTF. Here the CDR3 DNA reads TGCAGTGCTTCCACAGGGTCCCATGGAGGTACCTTC.

This clonotype was seen just once. In DNA form, the CDR3 reads TGTGCCAGCAGCTTCGACGGGGGAGGTCAGCCCCAGCATTTT. This encodes CASSFDGGGQPQHF. This chain joins TRBV28 and TRBJ1-5; D perhaps matches TRBD1 (5 bases). The CDR3 covers 14 residues. Germline V gene lookup returns CDR1 MDHEN and CDR2 SYDVKM. With 6 bases removed from V and 6 bases from J, the gap between germline ends came to 15 bases.

The J gene is TRBJ2-1, the V gene TRBV7-3; D ambiguous. The germline CDR1 and CDR2 sequences are SGHTA and FQGTGA. This CDR3 comprises 13 residues. V shed 5 bases and J shed 7 bases, with 12 bases lying between them. The CDR3 coding sequence is TGTGCCAGCAGCGCTGGGGTGTCGAATGAGCAGTTCTTC. Translation: CASSAGVSNEQFF.

By sample share, this clonotype is medium-sized (0.01 to 0.1%). The rearrangement uses TRBV6-5 and TRBJ1-2; D possibly corresponds to TRBD1 (5 bases). The CDR3 is 15 amino acids. Trimming took off 4 bases at V and 2 bases at J, with 14 bases between the two ends. Germline V gene data show CDR1 as MNHEY and CDR2 as SVGAGI. The CDR3 DNA is TGTGCCAGCAGTTCCCTGGAGGCAGGGAACTATGGCTACACCTTC. It encodes CASSSLEAGNYGYTF.

This clonotype has a count of ten or more. The chain employs TRBV15 and TRBJ2-3, with 7 bases matching TRBD2. Germline assignment: CDR1 LNHNV and CDR2 YYDKDF (reference sequence). Trimming removed 5 bases from V and 0 bases from J; junction bases left unmatched: 8. The CDR3 totals 16 residues. CDR3 sequence reads: CATSGMGGASTDTQYF. The CDR3, as DNA: TGTGCCACCAGCGGCATGGGAGGGGCGAGCACAGATACGCAGTATTTT.

At least ten counts were recorded for this clonotype. The chain's CDR3 is CASSPSGGAETQYF. Written as DNA, the CDR3 is TGTGCCAGCAGCCCTAGCGGGGGAGCGGAGACCCAGTACTTC. The genes are TRBV7-2 and TRBJ2-5; 10 bases are shared with TRBD2. The V segment lost 5 bases and the J segment 5 bases; nucleotides outside the gene matches: 5. This CDR3 spans 14 amino acids. Germline assignment: CDR1 SGHTA and CDR2 FQGNSA.

This clonotype was picked up one time. The rearrangement joins TRBV2 to TRBJ2-3; D remains ambiguous. Germline CDR1 reads SNHLY; CDR2 reads FYNNEI. There are 14 residues in the CDR3. Trimming removed 7 bases from V and 6 bases from J, with 17 bases in between. This CDR3 is CASTIRWVGDTQYF. As DNA, the CDR3 is TGTGCCAGCACTATCAGGTGGGTGGGGGATACGCAGTATTTT.

This clonotype is medium-sized within its sample. This CDR3 is CASSGNTGELFF. The CDR3 coding sequence is TGTGCCAGCAGTGGGAACACCGGGGAGCTGTTTTTT. V usage is TRBV2 and J usage is TRBJ2-2; D call uncertain. The CDR3 is made up of 12 amino acids. V lost 4 bases, J lost 1 base, and 1 base lay in between. Germline CDR1 reads SNHLY; CDR2 reads FYNNEI.

This clonotype was observed at least ten times. The gene calls are TRBV20-1 and TRBJ1-2; 7 bases agree with TRBD1. With V trimmed by 6 bases and J by 8 bases, 9 bases remained unmatched. Germline V gene lookup returns CDR1 DFQATT and CDR2 SNEGSKA (reference sequence). This CDR3 is built from 12 residues. Written as DNA, the CDR3 is TGCAGTGCCCCCGGGACAGCTTGGGGCTACACCTTC. Protein product: CSAPGTAWGYTF.

Judged by abundance, this clonotype is medium-sized. This chain joins TRBV19 and TRBJ1-2, with 7 positions matching TRBD1. The CDR3 extends over 16 amino acids. Germline-derived CDR1 and CDR2 are LNHDA and SQIVND (reference sequence). The J segment lost 5 bases and the V segment lost 5 bases, leaving 14 bases of the junction unmatched. The CDR3 loop reads CASSQINRGGSYGYTF. CDR3 nucleotides: TGTGCCAGTAGTCAAATCAACAGGGGAGGTAGTTATGGCTACACCTTC.

With regard to this clonotype: A clone one base away is much larger, so this may be a read error. The V and J genes are TRBV5-1 and TRBJ2-5; TRBD1 is a possible D gene (5 bases). Germline V gene sequence: CDR1 SGHRS, CDR2 YFSETQ. The CDR3 runs 17 residues. With 1 base removed from V and 2 bases from J, the gap between germline ends came to 18 bases. The CDR3 bases are TGCGCCAGCAGCTTGAATCCCTCGTTGACAGCTCAAGAGACCCAGTACTTC. This gives the protein CASSLNPSLTAQETQYF.

By its share, this clonotype is medium-sized. V usage is TRBV11-3 and J usage is TRBJ1-6, with D maybe TRBD1 (6 bases). With 0 bases removed from V and 10 bases from J, the gap between germline ends came to 16 bases. CDR1 and CDR2 (germline): SGHNT, YENEEA. The CDR3 sequence is 16 residues long. The DNA for the CDR3 is TGTGCCAGCAGCTTAGACGGCGACAGGCTAAACTCACCCCTCCACTTT. Translated, it gives CASSLDGDRLNSPLHF.